This T cell receptor beta chain is from a study of T cells in Graves' hyperthyroidism and ophthalmopathy (dated by TCRdb to between 2018 and 2021). For context, the study as a whole: A discovery cohort of around 98 patients, 43 with Graves' ophthalmopathy and 57 with stable Graves' hyperthyroidism, was used to find distinguishing TCR V-J signatures. An independent validation cohort of about 19 hyperthyroidism patients and 17 patients who later progressed to ophthalmopathy tested prospective prediction of ophthalmopathy. For training and testing, the 80 to 100 patients in the discovery cohort were randomly divided in a 7:3 ratio. In addition, the study compared T-cell repertoires in thyroid tissue and in blood from roughly 6 Graves' hyperthyroidism patients. Following sampling, methimazole starting at 30 mg daily was given to hyperthyroidism patients, and high-dose intravenous methylprednisolone was given to ophthalmopathy patients. The paper describes TCR Vbeta CDR3 sequencing of 130 to 150 peripheral blood samples, made up of approximately 40 ophthalmopathy patients, more than 70 hyperthyroidism patients and around 17 progressor patients.

Stable Graves' hyperthyroidism was defined as no progression to ophthalmopathy during 18 months of follow-up. Hyperthyroidism patients were newly diagnosed, with disease duration under 2 months, and aged 18 to 65 years. Patients with uncontrolled infections, other autoimmune diseases, pregnancy or lactation were excluded. Diagnoses were established on the basis of clinical symptoms, serum thyroxine and TRAb, thyroid ultrasound, and orbital computed tomography. Total RNA was extracted with Trizol reagent, and quality was checked on an Agilent 2100 Bioanalyzer. There are a few counts of this clonotype. The target of this receptor is not known. The input lacks base qualities; no much larger clone sits a single base away. For this chain, trimming is 4 bases at the V end and 1 base at the J end, and the number of junction bases without a gene match is 10. The germline V gene yields SGHDN for CDR1 and FVKESK for CDR2. The CDR3 goes from the cysteine to the phenylalanine over 16 residues. Only the CDR3 portion is preserved as DNA: 48 bases, with reading frame beginning at the first base.

The TCR beta CDR3 regions were amplified from the RNA transcripts. The TCR CDR3 was subjected to a first round of RT-PCR using the HTBI primer set and the Qiagen OneStep RT-PCR kit. Libraries were constructed in a second round of multiplex PCR, after which size selection and purification were carried out. Paired-end sequencing of the libraries was performed with 100 bp reads on an Illumina HiSeq2000. The paper's processing steps were these. SOAPnuke was used to process the raw data, removing reads that contained adapters or uncalled bases, had a mean Phred below 15, or lacked an exact match to the constant primer or identifier. High-quality paired reads were merged using COPE v1.2.5, and each unique nucleotide sequence was defined as a clonotype. Clonotypes were aligned to IMGT TRBV, TRBD and TRBJ reference segments using MiTCR v1.1. The analysis included only V-J combinations with a frequency above 0.0001, which together covered around 99% of the repertoires. A TCS score was defined as the ratio of F50 (clonal expansion) to E x V (chaos), with BLOSUM62-based TCRdist applied between CDR3 peptides within each V-J. Welch's t-statistics and random forest reduced 514 V-J features to 10 to 15, which were used in a naive Bayes classifier (R e1071). TCRdb applied fastp at Q25 and MiXCR to the public reads, then kept only in-frame beta chains. Rows merge per CDR3 protein into single entries with the most common DNA and genes. Here the V and J calls rest on TCRdb's processing, not on the authors' analysis. This sample is represented by under 700,000 distinct CDR3 sequences; roughly 46% of them were singletons. The ten largest account for 8.2% of the sample.

The full study reports these points: No statistical method was used to set the sample size in advance, and investigators knew the group allocation. In validation, the model predicted progression to ophthalmopathy a median of about 6 months before onset, with around 70% sensitivity and just under 75% specificity. A model built on a 13 V-J signature distinguished ophthalmopathy from stable hyperthyroidism, reaching around 90% sensitivity and about 81% specificity in cross-validation and 80%/75% in testing. Most expanded thyroid clonotypes (frequency above 0.001) were also detected in blood, a finding suggesting that blood repertoires may reflect thyroid immune responses.

What was sequenced was peripheral blood or thyroid tissue (not recorded which). The TCR originated in a woman younger than 35 with Graves' hyperthyroidism. Donor details come from another sample of the same person, matched by shared clones. The sequence joins TRBV14 to TRBJ2-7; 7 bases in between match TRBD1. DNA sequence: TGTGCCAGCAGCCTAGAACCACAGGGGTCTTCCTACGAGCAGTACTTC. This encodes CASSLEPQGSSYEQYF.